What follows are 21 T cell receptor beta chains derived from one specimen sequenced in a study of blood T cell repertoires in COVID-19. Only in-frame clones appear in the TCRdb table, and some are missing; sequencing was by immunoSEQ multiplex PCR. Of 110,000 to 150,000 clones in the sample, more than 80% were seen once. Sequencing was performed on peripheral blood. The receptors stem from a human donor in a cohort sampled during active COVID-19.

V gene TRBV19 combines with J gene TRBJ1-1; D is perhaps TRBD1 (5 bases). In germline, CDR1 is LNHDA, CDR2 SQIVND (reference sequence). The V end lost 7 bases, the J end lost 11 bases, and 17 bases lay between the germline ends. This CDR3 region has 12 residues. CDR3 coding DNA: TGTGCCAGTAATACAGGTTGGGGTGACGCTTTCTTT. Translated, it gives CASNTGWGDAFF. The full variable domain, in which reference TRBV19 and TRBJ1-1 provide the parts outside the CDR3, is DGGITQSPKYLFRKEGQNVTLSCEQNLNHDAMYWYRQDPGQGLRLIYYSQIVNDFQKGDIAEGYSVSREKKESFPLTVTSAQKNPTAFYLCASNTGWGDAFFGQGTRLTVV.

In its sample, this clone was seen once. The rearrangement links TRBV19 to TRBJ2-1; no clear D. This CDR3 has 14 amino acids. Trimming stripped 5 bases from V and 9 bases from J, with 17 bases between. The germline gives CDR1 LNHDA, CDR2 SQIVND (reference sequence). The CDR3: CASSAQTPLGEQFF. The CDR3 DNA reads TGTGCCAGTAGTGCTCAGACACCCCTGGGTGAGCAGTTCTTC.

The chain uses TRBV5-6 and TRBJ2-2, with a tentative D call TRBD2 (5 bases). The ends were cut back, 0 bases at V and 1 base at J, with 10 bases in the middle. The CDR3 has 16 amino acids. CDR1 SGHDT and CDR2 YYEEEE come from the germline V gene. The DNA of the CDR3 is TGTGCCAGCAGCTTGGTGGGTAGCGAGAACACCGGGGAGCTGTTTTTT. Translating it yields CASSLVGSENTGELFF.

This rearrangement joins TRBV6-2 or TRBV6-3 to TRBJ1-2; no clear D. Germline V gives CDR1 MNHEY, CDR2 SVGEGT. Between the trimmed V and J ends, which lost 7 bases and 6 bases, there was a span of 15 bases. The CDR3 has 13 amino acids. The CDR3 loop is CASTPTAQDGYTF. The DNA for the CDR3 is TGTGCCAGCACCCCAACCGCCCAGGATGGCTACACCTTC.

J is TRBJ2-7 and V is TRBV6-1; TRBD1 matches at 8 bases. V shed 1 base and J 2 bases; nucleotides not matched to a gene: 13. From germline, CDR1 is MNHNS and CDR2 SASEGT. The CDR3 covers 18 residues. The CDR3 protein is CASSEDAFWDRPTYEQYF. The CDR3 bases are TGTGCCAGCAGTGAAGATGCTTTTTGGGACAGGCCAACCTACGAGCAGTACTTC.

This clone came up once. This chain uses TRBV27 with TRBJ2-7; perhaps TRBD2 as D (6 bases). V gave up 5 bases and J gave up 5 bases, with 19 bases separating them. CDR3 length: 15 amino acids. Germline V gene data show CDR1 as MNHEY and CDR2 as SMNVEV (reference sequence). The CDR3 loop is CASSRLGGTEDEQYF. CDR3 bases: TGTGCCAGCAGTCGTCTGGGGGGTACGGAGGACGAGCAGTACTTC.

V gene TRBV5-6 combines with J gene TRBJ1-4; unclear D gene. The CDR3 spans 14 residues. The germline CDR1 and CDR2 sequences are SGHDT and YYEEEE. Trimming took off 0 bases at V and 8 bases at J, with 11 bases between the two ends. CDR3 sequence reads: CASSLAGSTEKLFF. Written as DNA, the CDR3 is TGTGCCAGCAGCTTGGCCGGGTCAACGGAAAAACTGTTTTTT. Supplemented by reference TRBV5-6 and TRBJ1-4, the full variable domain reads DAGVTQSPTHLIKTRGQQVTLRCSPKSGHDTVSWYQQALGQGPQFIFQYYEEEERQRGNFPDRFSGHQFPNYSSELNVNALLLGDSALYLCASSLAGSTEKLFFGSGTQLSVL.

The chain is built from TRBV2 and TRBJ2-7; TRBD1 is a possible D gene (6 bases). V was shortened by 6 bases and J by 1 base, with 16 bases between the two germline ends. The germline V gene has CDR1 SNHLY and CDR2 FYNNEI. The CDR3 contains 15 residues. CDR3 protein: CASRRAAGASYEQYF. The DNA of the CDR3 is TGTGCCAGCAGACGGGCGGCAGGGGCTTCCTACGAGCAGTACTTC.

The chain employs TRBV5-1 and TRBJ1-3; 11 bases fit TRBD1. Trimming took 4 bases from V and 2 from J; bases not matched to a gene: 2. From germline, CDR1 is SGHRS and CDR2 YFSETQ. The CDR3 consists of 15 residues. CDR3 bases: TGCGCCAGCAGCCCGGACAGGGGGCCTGGAAACACCATATATTTT. Translation gives CASSPDRGPGNTIYF.

The V and J genes are TRBV4-1 and TRBJ1-2; no firm D call. The length of the CDR3 is 14 residues. CDR1 and CDR2 (germline): MGHRA, YSYEKL. V lost 1 base to trimming and J lost 4 bases, with 10 bases between them. The CDR3 is CASSQGQFIYGYTF. In DNA form, the CDR3 reads TGCGCCAGCAGCCAAGGACAATTCATCTATGGCTACACCTTC.

This sequence joins TRBV9 and TRBJ2-1, with D maybe TRBD2 (6 bases). V lost 0 bases and J 4 bases, leaving 11 bases between the germline ends. Germline loops: CDR1 SGDLS, CDR2 YYNGEE. The length of the CDR3 is 15 residues. The CDR3 loop is CASSVEGLIYNEQFF. In DNA, the CDR3 is TGTGCCAGCAGCGTAGAGGGACTCATATACAATGAGCAGTTCTTC.

The chain couples TRBV7-2 to TRBJ1-1, with TRBD1 matching over 9 bases. CDR1 and CDR2 from the germline V gene are SGHTA and FQGNSA. This CDR3 spans 14 amino acids. The trim removed 5 bases at V and 4 bases at J, leaving 5 bases unmatched. CDR3 sequence reads: CASSLQGAGTEAFF. As DNA, the CDR3 is TGTGCCAGCAGCCTACAGGGGGCAGGCACTGAAGCTTTCTTT.

The chain employs TRBV5-1 and TRBJ2-5; 7 bases are shared with TRBD2. Germline V CDR1 and CDR2: SGHRS, YFSETQ. The CDR3 totals 15 residues. J was trimmed by 1 base and V by 0 bases; bases with no gene match: 3. CDR3 DNA sequence: TGCGCCAGCAGCTTGGATGCTAGCGGCCAAGAGACCCAGTACTTC. Amino acids: CASSLDASGQETQYF.

The genes are TRBV21-1 and TRBJ1-3; TRBD1 is taken as the D call from the table, unchecked against the DNA. TRBV21-1 is annotated as a pseudogene. The CDR3 consists of 16 residues. CDR3 loop: CASSKAQELVGNTIYF. CDR3 in DNA: TGTGCCAGCAGCAAAGCACAGGAGCTGGTTGGAAACACCATATATTTT.

The rearrangement links TRBV2 to TRBJ1-2; D possibly corresponds to TRBD1 (6 bases). Germline values: CDR1 SNHLY, CDR2 FYNNEI. With 7 bases removed from V and 2 bases from J, the gap between germline ends came to 11 bases. The CDR3 totals 13 residues. CDR3 DNA: TGTGCCAGCAAACAGGGATTAAACTATGGCTACACCTTC. This encodes CASKQGLNYGYTF.

This clone was counted a single time. V usage is TRBV6-5 and J usage is TRBJ2-7; D gene unclear. Looked up from germline, CDR1 is MNHEY and CDR2 is SVGAGI. The CDR3 length is 12 residues. Between the trimmed V and J ends, which lost 5 bases and 0 bases, there was a span of 5 bases. CDR3 DNA sequence: TGTGCCAGCAGTCCGAGCTCCTACGAGCAGTACTTC. Its protein product is CASSPSSYEQYF.

The rearrangement links TRBV9 to TRBJ2-2, with 8 bases matching TRBD2. The junction had 8 bases not matched to a gene; V was cut back by 3 bases and J by 4 bases. CDR1 and CDR2 (germline): SGDLS, YYNGEE. The CDR3 consists of 16 residues. As DNA, the CDR3 is TGTGCCAGCAGCGCAGGCGGGACTAGTGTCACCGGGGAGCTGTTTTTT. Translated: CASSAGGTSVTGELFF.

The table lists this clone with a few counts. The chain recombines TRBV10-3 with TRBJ2-5; a weak D match, TRBD1 (7 bases). This CDR3 has 16 residues. V dropped 3 bases and J dropped 5 bases, with 19 bases sitting between them. The germline V gene encodes CDR1 ENHRY and CDR2 SYGVKD. The CDR3, as DNA: TGTGCCATCAGTGATGGAGTAGGAGGGGGCGAGGAGACCCAGTACTTC. Residues: CAISDGVGGGEETQYF.

This chain uses TRBV5-4 with TRBJ1-2; 7 nucleotides agree with TRBD1. This CDR3 contains 14 residues. V gave up 4 bases and J gave up 2 bases; unmatched junction bases: 5. Germline values: CDR1 SGHNT, CDR2 YYREEE (reference sequence). CDR3 sequence reads: CASSPEQGNYGYTF. The CDR3 bases are TGTGCCAGCAGCCCGGAACAGGGGAACTATGGCTACACCTTC.

This chain links TRBV9 with TRBJ2-2; 7 bases fit TRBD2. Trimming removed 2 bases from V and 2 bases from J; junction bases left unmatched: 6. Germline CDR1 SGDLS, CDR2 YYNGEE. CDR3 size: 16 residues. The CDR3 reads CASSVLGGINTGELFF. The CDR3 nucleotides are TGTGCCAGCAGCGTTCTGGGGGGGATTAACACCGGGGAGCTGTTTTTT.

V is TRBV15 and J is TRBJ1-5, with D perhaps matching TRBD1 (5 bases). The CDR3 has 16 residues. Germline V gene lookup returns CDR1 LNHNV and CDR2 YYDKDF (reference sequence). Trimming pared 2 bases from V and 5 bases from J, leaving 16 bases between. The CDR3 region has the DNA TGTGCCACCAGCAGATCTGGACGGGGGGGGTATCAGCCCCAGCATTTT. It translates to CATSRSGRGGYQPQHF.